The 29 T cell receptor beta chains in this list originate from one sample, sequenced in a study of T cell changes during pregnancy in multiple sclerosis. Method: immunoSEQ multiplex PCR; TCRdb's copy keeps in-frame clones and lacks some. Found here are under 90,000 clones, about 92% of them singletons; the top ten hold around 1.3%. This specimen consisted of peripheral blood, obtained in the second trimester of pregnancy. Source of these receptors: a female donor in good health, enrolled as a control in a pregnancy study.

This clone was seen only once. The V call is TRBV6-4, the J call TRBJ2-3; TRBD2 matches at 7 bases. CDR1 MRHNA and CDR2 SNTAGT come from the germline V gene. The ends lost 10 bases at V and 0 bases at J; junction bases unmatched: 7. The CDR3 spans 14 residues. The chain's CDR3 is CATSSGESTDTQYF. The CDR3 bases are TGTGCCACCTCAAGCGGGGAGAGCACAGATACGCAGTATTTT.

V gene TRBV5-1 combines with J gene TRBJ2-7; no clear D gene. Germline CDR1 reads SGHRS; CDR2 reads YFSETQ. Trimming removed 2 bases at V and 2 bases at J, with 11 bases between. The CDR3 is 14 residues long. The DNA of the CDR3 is TGCGCCAGCAGCTTTACACTTCAGGCCTACGAGCAGTACTTC. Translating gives CASSFTLQAYEQYF.

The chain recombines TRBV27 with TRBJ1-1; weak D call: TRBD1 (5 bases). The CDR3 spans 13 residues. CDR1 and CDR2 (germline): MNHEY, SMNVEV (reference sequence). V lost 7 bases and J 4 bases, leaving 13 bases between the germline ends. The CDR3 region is CASTLGVGTEAFF. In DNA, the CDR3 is TGTGCCAGCACCTTAGGGGTGGGCACTGAAGCTTTCTTT.

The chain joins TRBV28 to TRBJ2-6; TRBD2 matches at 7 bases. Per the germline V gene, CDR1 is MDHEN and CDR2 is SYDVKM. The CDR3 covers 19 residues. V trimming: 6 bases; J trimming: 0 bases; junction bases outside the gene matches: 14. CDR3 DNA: TGTGCCAGCAGCTCCGCGACCGGGACTAAGCGCTCTGGGGCCAACGTCCTGACTTTC. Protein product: CASSSATGTKRSGANVLTF.

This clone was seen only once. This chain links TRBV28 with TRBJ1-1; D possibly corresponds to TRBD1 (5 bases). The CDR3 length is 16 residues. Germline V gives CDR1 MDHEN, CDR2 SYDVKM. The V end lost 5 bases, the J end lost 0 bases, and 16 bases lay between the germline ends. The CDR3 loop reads CASSTDRQFMNTEAFF. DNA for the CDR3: TGTGCCAGCAGTACCGACCGACAGTTCATGAACACTGAAGCTTTCTTT.

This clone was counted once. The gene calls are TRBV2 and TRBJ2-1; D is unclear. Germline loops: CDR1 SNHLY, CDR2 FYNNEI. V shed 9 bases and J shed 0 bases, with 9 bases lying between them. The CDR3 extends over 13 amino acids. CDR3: CARRGVSYNEQFF. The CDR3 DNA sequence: TGTGCCAGGCGAGGCGTCTCCTACAATGAGCAGTTCTTC. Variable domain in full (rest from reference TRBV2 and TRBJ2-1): EPEVTQTPSHQVTQMGQEVILRCVPISNHLYFYWYRQILGQKVEFLVSFYNNEISEKSEIFDDQFSVERPDGSNFTLKIRSTKLEDSAMYFCARRGVSYNEQFFGPGTRLTVL.

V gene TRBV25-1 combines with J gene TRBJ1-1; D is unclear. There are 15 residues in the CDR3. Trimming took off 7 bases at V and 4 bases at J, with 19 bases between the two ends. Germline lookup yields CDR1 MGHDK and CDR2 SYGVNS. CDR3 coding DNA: TGTGCCAGCACCAATACCCCAGTTTTTGGCACTGAAGCTTTCTTT. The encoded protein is CASTNTPVFGTEAFF.

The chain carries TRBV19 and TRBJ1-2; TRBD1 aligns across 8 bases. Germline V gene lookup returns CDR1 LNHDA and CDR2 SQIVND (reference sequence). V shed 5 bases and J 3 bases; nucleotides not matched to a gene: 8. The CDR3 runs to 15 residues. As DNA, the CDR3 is TGTGCCAGTAGTCAACAGGGGGAAGGAGACTATGGCTACACCTTC. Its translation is CASSQQGEGDYGYTF.

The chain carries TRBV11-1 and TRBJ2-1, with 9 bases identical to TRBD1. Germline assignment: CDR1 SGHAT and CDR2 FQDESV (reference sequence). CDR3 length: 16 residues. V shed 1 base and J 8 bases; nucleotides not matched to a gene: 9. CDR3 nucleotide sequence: TGTGCCAGCAGCTTAGAGGGGCGGACAGGGGTAGATGAGCAGTTCTTC. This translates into CASSLEGRTGVDEQFF.

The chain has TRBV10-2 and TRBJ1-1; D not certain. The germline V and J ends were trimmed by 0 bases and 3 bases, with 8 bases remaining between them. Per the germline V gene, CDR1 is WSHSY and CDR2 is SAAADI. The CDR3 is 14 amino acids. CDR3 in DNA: TGCGCCAGCAGTGAGTCGAGAGGTTACACTGAAGCTTTCTTT. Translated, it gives CASSESRGYTEAFF.

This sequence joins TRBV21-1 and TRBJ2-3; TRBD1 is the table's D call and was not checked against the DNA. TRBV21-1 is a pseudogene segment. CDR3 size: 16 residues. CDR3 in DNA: TGTGCCAGCAGCAATCCAGCAGGGCGAAGAACAGATACGCAGTATTTT. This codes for CASSNPAGRRTDTQYF.

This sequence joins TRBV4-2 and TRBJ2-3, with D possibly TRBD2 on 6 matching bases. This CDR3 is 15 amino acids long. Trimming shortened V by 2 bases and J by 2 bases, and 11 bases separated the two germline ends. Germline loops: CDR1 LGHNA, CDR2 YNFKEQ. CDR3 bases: TGTGCCAGCAGCCAACGGGAGACACACACAGATACGCAGTATTTT. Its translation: CASSQRETHTDTQYF.

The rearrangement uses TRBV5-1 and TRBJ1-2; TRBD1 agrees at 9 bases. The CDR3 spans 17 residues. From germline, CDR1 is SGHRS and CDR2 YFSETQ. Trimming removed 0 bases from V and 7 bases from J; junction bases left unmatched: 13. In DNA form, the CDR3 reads TGCGCCAGCAGCTTGGGGACAGGGGTCCCTGTTCAAGGTGGCTACACCTTC. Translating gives CASSLGTGVPVQGGYTF.

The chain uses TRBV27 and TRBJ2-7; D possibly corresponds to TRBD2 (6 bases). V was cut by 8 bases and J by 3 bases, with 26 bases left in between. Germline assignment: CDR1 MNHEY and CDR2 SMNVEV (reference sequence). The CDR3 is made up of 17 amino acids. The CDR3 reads CASPYTRWGGSYYEQYF. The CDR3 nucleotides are TGTGCCAGCCCTTATACACGGTGGGGAGGTAGCTACTACGAGCAGTACTTC.

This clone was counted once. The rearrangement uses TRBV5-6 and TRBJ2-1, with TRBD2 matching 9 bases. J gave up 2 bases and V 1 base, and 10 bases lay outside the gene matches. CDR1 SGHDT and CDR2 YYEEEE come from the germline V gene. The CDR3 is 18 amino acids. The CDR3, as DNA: TGTGCCAGCAGCTTGAAGGTAGCTAGCGGGACGACCTACAATGAGCAGTTCTTC. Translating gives CASSLKVASGTTYNEQFF.

The CDR3 DNA follows: TGTGCCAGCGGGTTAGAGGGCAGCTCTGGAAACACCATATATTTT. This translates into CASGLEGSSGNTIYF. This sequence joins TRBV28 and TRBJ1-3; unclear D gene. Germline V lookup: CDR1 MDHEN, CDR2 SYDVKM. Trimming cost V 8 bases and J 0 bases, with 14 bases left between them. The CDR3 sequence is 15 residues long.

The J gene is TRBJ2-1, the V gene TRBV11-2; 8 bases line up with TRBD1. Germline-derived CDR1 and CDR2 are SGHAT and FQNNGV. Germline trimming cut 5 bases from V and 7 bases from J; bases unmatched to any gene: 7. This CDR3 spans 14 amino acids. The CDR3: CASSPTGGRNEQFF. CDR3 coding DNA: TGTGCCAGCAGCCCCACAGGGGGGCGAAATGAGCAGTTCTTC.

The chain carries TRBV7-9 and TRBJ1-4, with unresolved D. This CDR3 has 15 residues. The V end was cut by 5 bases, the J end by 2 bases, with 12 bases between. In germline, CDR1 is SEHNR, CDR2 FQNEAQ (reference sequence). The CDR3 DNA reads TGTGCCAGCAGCCCCAATCCGGGTACTAATGAAAAACTGTTTTTT. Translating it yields CASSPNPGTNEKLFF.

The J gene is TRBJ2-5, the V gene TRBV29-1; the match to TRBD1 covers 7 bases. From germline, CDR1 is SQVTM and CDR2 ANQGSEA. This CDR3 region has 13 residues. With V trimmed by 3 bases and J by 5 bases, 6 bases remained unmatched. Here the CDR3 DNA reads TGCAGCGTTGAGAGACAGGGTAGCGAGACCCAGTACTTC. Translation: CSVERQGSETQYF. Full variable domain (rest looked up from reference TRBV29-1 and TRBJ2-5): SAVISQKPSRDICQRGTSLTIQCQVDSQVTMMFWYRQQPGQSLTLIATANQGSEATYESGFVIDKFPISRPNLTFSTLTVSNMSPEDSSIYLCSVERQGSETQYFGPGTRLLVL.

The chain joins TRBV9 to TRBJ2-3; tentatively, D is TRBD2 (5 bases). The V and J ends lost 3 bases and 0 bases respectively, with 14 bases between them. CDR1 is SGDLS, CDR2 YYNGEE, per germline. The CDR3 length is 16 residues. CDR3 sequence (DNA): TGTGCCAGCAGCGCCACGGGGAGCACTAGCACAGATACGCAGTATTTT. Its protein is CASSATGSTSTDTQYF.

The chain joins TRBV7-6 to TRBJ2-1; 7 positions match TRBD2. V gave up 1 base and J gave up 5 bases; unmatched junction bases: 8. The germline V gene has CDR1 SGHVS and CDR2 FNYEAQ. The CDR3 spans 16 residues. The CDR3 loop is CASSLVASGADNEQFF. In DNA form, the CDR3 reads TGTGCCAGCAGCTTAGTTGCTAGCGGCGCCGACAATGAGCAGTTCTTC.

The CDR3 here is CASSSPFSGASSYNEQFF. The CDR3 nucleotides read TGTGCCAGCAGTTCTCCCTTTAGCGGGGCTAGCTCCTACAATGAGCAGTTCTTC. The chain recombines TRBV28 with TRBJ2-1, with 8 bases identical to TRBD2. With V trimmed by 4 bases and J by 0 bases, 11 bases remained unmatched. The CDR3 has 18 residues. CDR1 is MDHEN, CDR2 SYDVKM, per germline.

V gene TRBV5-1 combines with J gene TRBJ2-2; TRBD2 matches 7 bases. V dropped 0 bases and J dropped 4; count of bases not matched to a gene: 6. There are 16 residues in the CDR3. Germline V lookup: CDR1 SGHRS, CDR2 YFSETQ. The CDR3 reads CASSLVGAGATGELFF. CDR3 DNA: TGCGCCAGCAGCTTGGTTGGGGCGGGAGCCACCGGGGAGCTGTTTTTT.

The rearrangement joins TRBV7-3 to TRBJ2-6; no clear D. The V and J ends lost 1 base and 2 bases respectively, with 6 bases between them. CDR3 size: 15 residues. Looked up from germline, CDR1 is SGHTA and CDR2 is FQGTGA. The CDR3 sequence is CASSLRGPGANVLTF. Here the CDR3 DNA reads TGTGCCAGCAGCTTAAGAGGTCCTGGGGCCAACGTCCTGACTTTC. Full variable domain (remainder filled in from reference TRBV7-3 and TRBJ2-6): GAGVSQTPSNKVTEKGKYVELRCDPISGHTALYWYRQSLGQGPEFLIYFQGTGAADDSGLPNDRFFAVRPEGSVSTLKIQRTERGDSAVYLCASSLRGPGANVLTFGAGSRLTVL.

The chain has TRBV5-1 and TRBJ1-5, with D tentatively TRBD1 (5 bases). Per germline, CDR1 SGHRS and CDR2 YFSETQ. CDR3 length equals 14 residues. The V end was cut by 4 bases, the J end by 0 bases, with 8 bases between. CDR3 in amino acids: CASSLGVSNQPQHF. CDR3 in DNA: TGCGCCAGCAGCCTAGGGGTTAGCAATCAGCCCCAGCATTTT.

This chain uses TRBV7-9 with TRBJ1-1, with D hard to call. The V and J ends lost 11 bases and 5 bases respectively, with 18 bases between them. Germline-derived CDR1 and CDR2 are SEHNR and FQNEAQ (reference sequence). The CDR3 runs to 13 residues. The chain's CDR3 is CAPSDGSDTEAFF. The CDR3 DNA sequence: TGTGCCCCCAGCGACGGGAGTGATACTGAAGCTTTCTTT.

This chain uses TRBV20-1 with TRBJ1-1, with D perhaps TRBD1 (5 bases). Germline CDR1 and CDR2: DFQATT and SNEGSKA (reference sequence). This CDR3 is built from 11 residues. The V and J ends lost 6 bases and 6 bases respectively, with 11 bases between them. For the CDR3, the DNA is TGCAGTGCACTTACAGGAGCTGAAGCTTTCTTT. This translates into CSALTGAEAFF.

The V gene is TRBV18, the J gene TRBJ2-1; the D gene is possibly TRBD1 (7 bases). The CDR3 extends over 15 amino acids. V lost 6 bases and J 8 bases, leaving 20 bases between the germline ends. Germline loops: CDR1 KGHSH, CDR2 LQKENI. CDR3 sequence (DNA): TGTGCCAGCTCTCCGACAGGGTGGAGGGTCGATGAGCAGTTCTTC. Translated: CASSPTGWRVDEQFF.

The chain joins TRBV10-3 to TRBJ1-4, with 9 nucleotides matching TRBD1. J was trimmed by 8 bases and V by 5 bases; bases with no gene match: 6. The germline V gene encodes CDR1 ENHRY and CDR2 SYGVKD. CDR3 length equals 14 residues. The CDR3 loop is CAISFGGQGEKLFF. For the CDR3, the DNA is TGTGCCATCAGTTTCGGGGGACAGGGAGAAAAACTGTTTTTT.